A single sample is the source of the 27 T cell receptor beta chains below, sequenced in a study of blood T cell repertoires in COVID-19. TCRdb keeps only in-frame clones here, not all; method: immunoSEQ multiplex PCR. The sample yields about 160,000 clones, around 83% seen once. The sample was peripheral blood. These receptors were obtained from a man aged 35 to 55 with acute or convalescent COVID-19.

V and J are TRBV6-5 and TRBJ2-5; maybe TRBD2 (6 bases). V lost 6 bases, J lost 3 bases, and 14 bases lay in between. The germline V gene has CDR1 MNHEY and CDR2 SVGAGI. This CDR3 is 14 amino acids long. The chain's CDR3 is CASSSGTFKETQYF. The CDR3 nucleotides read TGTGCCAGCAGCTCCGGGACTTTCAAAGAGACCCAGTACTTC.

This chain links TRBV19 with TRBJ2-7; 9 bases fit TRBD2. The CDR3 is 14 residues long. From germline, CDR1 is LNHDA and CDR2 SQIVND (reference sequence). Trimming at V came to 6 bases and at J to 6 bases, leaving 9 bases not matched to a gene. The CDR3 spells CASSPTSGRTEQYF. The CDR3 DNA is TGTGCCAGTAGCCCCACTAGCGGGCGCACCGAGCAGTACTTC.

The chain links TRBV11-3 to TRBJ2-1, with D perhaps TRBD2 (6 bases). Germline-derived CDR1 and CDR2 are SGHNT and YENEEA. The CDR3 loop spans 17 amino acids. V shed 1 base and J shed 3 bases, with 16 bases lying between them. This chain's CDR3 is CASSLGWGDKDYNEQFF. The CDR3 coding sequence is TGTGCCAGCAGCTTAGGGTGGGGGGATAAGGACTACAATGAGCAGTTCTTC.

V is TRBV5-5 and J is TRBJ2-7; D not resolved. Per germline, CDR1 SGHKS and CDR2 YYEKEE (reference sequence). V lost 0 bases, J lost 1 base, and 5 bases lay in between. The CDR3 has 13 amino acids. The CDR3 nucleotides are TGTGCCAGCAGCTTGGAACAGTCCTACGAGCAGTACTTC. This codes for CASSLEQSYEQYF.

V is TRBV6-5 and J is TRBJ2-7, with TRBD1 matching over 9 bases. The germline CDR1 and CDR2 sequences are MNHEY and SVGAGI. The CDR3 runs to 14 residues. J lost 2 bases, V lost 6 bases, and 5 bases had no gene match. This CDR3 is CASRTGTGTYEQYF. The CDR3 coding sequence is TGTGCCAGCAGAACCGGGACAGGGACCTACGAGCAGTACTTC.

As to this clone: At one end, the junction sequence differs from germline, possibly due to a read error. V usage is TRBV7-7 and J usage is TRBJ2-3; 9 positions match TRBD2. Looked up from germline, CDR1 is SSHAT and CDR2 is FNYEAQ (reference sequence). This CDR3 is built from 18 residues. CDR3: CASSPGAGGPFSTDTQYF. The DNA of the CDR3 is TGTGCTAGCAGCCCAGGGGCGGGGGGGCCTTTTAGCACAGATACGCAGTATTTT.

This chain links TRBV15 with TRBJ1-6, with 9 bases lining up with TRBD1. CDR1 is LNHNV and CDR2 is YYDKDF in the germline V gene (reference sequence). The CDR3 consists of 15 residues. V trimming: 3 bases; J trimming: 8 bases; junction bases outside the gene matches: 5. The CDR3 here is CATSRKTGGDSPLHF. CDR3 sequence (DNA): TGTGCCACCAGCAGGAAGACAGGGGGAGATTCACCCCTCCACTTT.

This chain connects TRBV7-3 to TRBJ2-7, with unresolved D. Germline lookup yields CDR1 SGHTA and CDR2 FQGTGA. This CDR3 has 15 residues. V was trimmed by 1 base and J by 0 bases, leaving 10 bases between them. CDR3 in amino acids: CASSLSQASSYEQYF. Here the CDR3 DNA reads TGTGCCAGCAGCTTAAGTCAGGCGAGCTCCTACGAGCAGTACTTC.

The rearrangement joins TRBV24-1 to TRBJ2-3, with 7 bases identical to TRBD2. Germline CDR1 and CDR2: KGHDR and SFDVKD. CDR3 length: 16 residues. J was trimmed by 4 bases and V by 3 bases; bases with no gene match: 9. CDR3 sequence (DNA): TGTGCCACCAGTGATGGTAATGGGGGGGTTGCAGATACGCAGTATTTT. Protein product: CATSDGNGGVADTQYF.

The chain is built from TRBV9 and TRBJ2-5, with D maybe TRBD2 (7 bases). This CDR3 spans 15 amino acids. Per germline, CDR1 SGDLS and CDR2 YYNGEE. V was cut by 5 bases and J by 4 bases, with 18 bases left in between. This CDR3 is CASSRNPGGGETQYF. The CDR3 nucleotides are TGTGCCAGCAGTCGAAACCCGGGGGGCGGAGAGACCCAGTACTTC.

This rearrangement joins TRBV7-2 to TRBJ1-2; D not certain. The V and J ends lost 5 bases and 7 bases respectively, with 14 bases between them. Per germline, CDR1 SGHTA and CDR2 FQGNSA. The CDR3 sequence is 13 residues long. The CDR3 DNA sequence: TGTGCCAGCAGCCTCTTAAGGGAGGGTGGCTACACCTTC. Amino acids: CASSLLREGGYTF.

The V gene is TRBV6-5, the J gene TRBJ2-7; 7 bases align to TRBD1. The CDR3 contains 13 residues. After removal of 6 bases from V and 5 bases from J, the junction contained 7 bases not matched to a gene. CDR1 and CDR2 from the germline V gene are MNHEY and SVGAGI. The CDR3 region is CASRRTGRDEQYF. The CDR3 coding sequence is TGTGCCAGCAGGAGGACAGGCCGGGACGAGCAGTACTTC.

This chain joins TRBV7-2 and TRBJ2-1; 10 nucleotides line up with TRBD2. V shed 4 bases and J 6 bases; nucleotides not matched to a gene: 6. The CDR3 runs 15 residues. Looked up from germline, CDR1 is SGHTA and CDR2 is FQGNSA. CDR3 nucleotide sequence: TGTGCCAGCAGCTACCGGCTAGCGGGGGCCAATGAGCAGTTCTTC. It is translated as CASSYRLAGANEQFF.

The CDR3 DNA reads TGTGCCAGCAGCCTGGACCGGACAGCTGGAAACACCATATATTTT. This codes for CASSLDRTAGNTIYF. V gene TRBV4-2 combines with J gene TRBJ1-3, with a weak D call TRBD1 (6 bases). The V end lost 4 bases, the J end lost 2 bases, and 12 bases lay between the germline ends. CDR3 length equals 15 residues. Germline assignment: CDR1 LGHNA and CDR2 YNFKEQ.

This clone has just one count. The CDR3 loop is CASSLGTAGNEKLFF. The CDR3 region has the DNA TGTGCCAGCTCGCTCGGGACAGCCGGTAATGAAAAACTGTTTTTT. The J gene is TRBJ1-4, the V gene TRBV18, with 7 bases fitting TRBD1. Germline V gene lookup returns CDR1 KGHSH and CDR2 LQKENI. Trimming at V came to 6 bases and at J to 4 bases, leaving 8 bases not matched to a gene. There are 15 residues in the CDR3.

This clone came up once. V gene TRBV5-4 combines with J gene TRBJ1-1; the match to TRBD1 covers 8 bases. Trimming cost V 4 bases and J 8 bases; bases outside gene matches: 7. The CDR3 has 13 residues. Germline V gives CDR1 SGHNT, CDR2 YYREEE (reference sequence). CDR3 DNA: TGTGCCAGCAGCCAGGACCGGGACAGGGAAGCTTTCTTT. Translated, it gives CASSQDRDREAFF.

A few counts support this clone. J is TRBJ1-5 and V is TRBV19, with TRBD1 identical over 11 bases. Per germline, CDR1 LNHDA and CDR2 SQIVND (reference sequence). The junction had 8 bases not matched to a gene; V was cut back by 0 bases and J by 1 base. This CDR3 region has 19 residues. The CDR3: CASSIDRDRGVGSNQPQHF. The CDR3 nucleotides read TGTGCCAGTAGTATAGATCGGGACAGGGGGGTAGGGAGCAATCAGCCCCAGCATTTT.

The DNA for the CDR3 is TGTGCCAGCAGCTTGGGCCTAAGGGAAAAACTGTTTTTT. It is translated as CASSLGLREKLFF. This chain joins TRBV11-2 and TRBJ1-4, with unresolved D. V was clipped by 3 bases and J by 8 bases, with 10 bases between them. Germline CDR1 and CDR2: SGHAT and FQNNGV. The CDR3 runs 13 residues.

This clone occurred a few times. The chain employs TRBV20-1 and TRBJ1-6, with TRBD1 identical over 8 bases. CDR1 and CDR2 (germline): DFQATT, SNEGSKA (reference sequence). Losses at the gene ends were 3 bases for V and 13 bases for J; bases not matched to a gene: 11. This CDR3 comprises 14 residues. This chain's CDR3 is CSASLQGARDPLHF. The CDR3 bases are TGCAGTGCTAGTCTCCAGGGGGCCCGTGATCCCCTCCACTTT.

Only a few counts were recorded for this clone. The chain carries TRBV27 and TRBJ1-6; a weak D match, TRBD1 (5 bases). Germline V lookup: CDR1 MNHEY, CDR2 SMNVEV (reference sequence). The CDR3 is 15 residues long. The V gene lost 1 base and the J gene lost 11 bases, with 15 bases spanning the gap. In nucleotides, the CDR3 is TGTGCCAGCAGTTTATATAGCGGGGGGGGAACACCCCTCCACTTT. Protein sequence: CASSLYSGGGTPLHF.

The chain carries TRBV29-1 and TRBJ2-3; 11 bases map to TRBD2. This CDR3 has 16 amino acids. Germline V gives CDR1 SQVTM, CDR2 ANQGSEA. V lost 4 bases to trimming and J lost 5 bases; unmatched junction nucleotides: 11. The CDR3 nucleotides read TGCAGCGTTGGGCAACTAGCGGGGGCTCTCAGAGATACGCAGTATTTT. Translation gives CSVGQLAGALRDTQYF.

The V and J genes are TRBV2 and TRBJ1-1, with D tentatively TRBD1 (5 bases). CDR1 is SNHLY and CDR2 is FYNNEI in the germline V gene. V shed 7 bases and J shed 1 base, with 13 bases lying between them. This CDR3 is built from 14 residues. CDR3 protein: CASTLDSSNTEAFF. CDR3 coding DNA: TGTGCCAGCACCCTAGACAGTTCGAACACTGAAGCTTTCTTT.

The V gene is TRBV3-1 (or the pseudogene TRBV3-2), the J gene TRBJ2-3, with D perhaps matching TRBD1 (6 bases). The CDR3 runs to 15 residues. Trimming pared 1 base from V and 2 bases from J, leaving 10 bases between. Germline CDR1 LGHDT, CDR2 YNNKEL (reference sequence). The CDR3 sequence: CASSQGDIDTDTQYF. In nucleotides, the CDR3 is TGTGCCAGCAGCCAAGGGGACATCGACACAGATACGCAGTATTTT.

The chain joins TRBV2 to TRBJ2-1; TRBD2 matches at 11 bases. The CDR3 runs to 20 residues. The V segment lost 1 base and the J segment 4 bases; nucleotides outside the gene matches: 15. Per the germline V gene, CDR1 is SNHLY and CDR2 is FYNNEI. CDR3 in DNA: TGTGCCAGCAGTGAAGATTGGGACGGGCTAGCGGGGGGCTCTTACAATGAGCAGTTCTTC. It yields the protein CASSEDWDGLAGGSYNEQFF.

CDR3 region: CATSEQNQPQHF. The CDR3 DNA follows: TGTGCCACCAGTGAGCAGAATCAGCCCCAGCATTTT. This chain uses TRBV24-1 with TRBJ1-5; D remains ambiguous. The CDR3 consists of 12 residues. Trimming removed 4 bases at V and 4 bases at J, with 4 bases between. Germline V gene lookup returns CDR1 KGHDR and CDR2 SFDVKD.

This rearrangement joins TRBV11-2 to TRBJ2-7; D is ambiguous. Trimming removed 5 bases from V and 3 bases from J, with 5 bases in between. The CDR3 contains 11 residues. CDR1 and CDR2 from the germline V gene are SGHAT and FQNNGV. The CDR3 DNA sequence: TGTGCCAGCAGCCCCCACTACGAGCAGTACTTC. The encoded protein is CASSPHYEQYF. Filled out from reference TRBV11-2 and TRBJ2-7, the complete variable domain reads EAGVAQSPRYKIIEKRQSVAFWCNPISGHATLYWYQQILGQGPKLLIQFQNNGVVDDSQLPKDRFSAERLKGVDSTLKIQPAKLEDSAVYLCASSPHYEQYFGPGTRLTVT.

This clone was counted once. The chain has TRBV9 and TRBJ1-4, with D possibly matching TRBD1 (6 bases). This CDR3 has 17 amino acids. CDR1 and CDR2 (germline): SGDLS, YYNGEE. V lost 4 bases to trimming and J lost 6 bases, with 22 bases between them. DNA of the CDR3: TGTGCCAGCAGCCAAAGGGACACTCTCCCTGGGGATGAAAAACTGTTTTTT. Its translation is CASSQRDTLPGDEKLFF.